Listed below are T cell receptor beta chains from one sample, sequenced in a study of T cell clones after liver transplantation. Here immunoSEQ multiplex PCR was the method, and the copy in TCRdb shows in-frame clones only, minus some. The sample carries around 100,000 clones, 84% recorded once. Sequencing was performed on CD4+ T cells from blood, taken roughly 50 months after liver transplant. These receptors were collected from a human patient who received a liver transplant. Some T cells may trace back to the graft donor. The CDR3 runs from the conserved cysteine through the conserved F or W. A D gene is named only where the DNA matches it firmly. A row's size may be missing; if present it is once, few, many or a size class.

J gene: TRBJ2-7
V gene: TRBV7-9
clone size: NA
D gene: NA
CDR3 protein: CASSTTGTPSYEQYF
CDR3 DNA: TGTGCCAGCAGCACCACCGGGACACCCTCCTACGAGCAGTACTTC

J gene: TRBJ2-7
V gene: TRBV6-1
clone size: NA
D gene: NA
CDR3 protein: CASRNPNREREQYF
CDR3 DNA: TGTGCCAGCCGAAACCCTAACCGGGAGCGCGAGCAGTACTTC

J gene: TRBJ1-5
V gene: TRBV10-3
clone size: NA
D gene: NA
CDR3 protein: CAISNPNQASNQPQHF
CDR3 DNA: TGTGCCATCAGTAACCCCAACCAGGCTAGCAATCAGCCCCAGCATTTT

J gene: TRBJ2-1
V gene: TRBV18
clone size: NA
D gene: NA
CDR3 protein: CASSPPGTTYNEQFF
CDR3 DNA: TGTGCCAGCTCACCACCAGGCACCACCTACAATGAGCAGTTCTTC

J gene: TRBJ2-7
V gene: TRBV19
clone size: NA
D gene: NA
CDR3 protein: CASSKQRGSTGSYEQYF
CDR3 DNA: TGTGCCAGTAGTAAACAACGGGGAAGCACAGGGTCCTACGAGCAGTACTTC

J gene: TRBJ2-7
V gene: TRBV30
clone size: NA
D gene: TRBD1
CDR3 protein: CAWRRDRQTYEQYF
CDR3 DNA: TGTGCCTGGAGACGGGACAGGCAGACCTACGAGCAGTACTTC

J gene: TRBJ1-2
V gene: TRBV6-4
clone size: NA
D gene: NA
CDR3 protein: CASSAPGGYGYTF
CDR3 DNA: TGTGCCAGCAGTGCCCCGGGAGGCTATGGCTACACCTTC

J gene: TRBJ1-2
V gene: TRBV7-2
clone size: few
D gene: NA
CDR3 protein: CASKSGLGFYGYTF
CDR3 DNA: TGTGCCAGTAAATCGGGGCTGGGTTTCTATGGCTACACCTTC

J gene: TRBJ1-1
V gene: TRBV5-4
clone size: NA
D gene: TRBD1
CDR3 protein: CASSIDRGSTEAFF
CDR3 DNA: TGTGCCAGCAGCATAGACAGGGGGAGCACTGAAGCTTTCTTT

J gene: TRBJ1-6
V gene: TRBV28
clone size: NA
D gene: NA
CDR3 protein: CASSLQGFSPLHF
CDR3 DNA: TGTGCCAGCAGTTTACAGGGGTTTTCACCCCTCCACTTT

J gene: TRBJ2-2
V gene: TRBV5-1
clone size: NA
D gene: TRBD2
CDR3 protein: CASSGTSGTGELFF
CDR3 DNA: TGCGCCAGCAGCGGGACTAGCGGGACCGGGGAGCTGTTTTTT

J gene: TRBJ1-4
V gene: TRBV30
clone size: NA
D gene: NA
CDR3 protein: CAWSVLWANEKLFF
CDR3 DNA: TGTGCCTGGAGTGTGCTGTGGGCTAATGAAAAACTGTTTTTT

J gene: TRBJ1-5
V gene: TRBV6-1
clone size: NA
D gene: TRBD1
CDR3 protein: CASSEAQLTGQPQHF
CDR3 DNA: TGTGCCAGCAGTGAAGCGCAGCTGACAGGGCAGCCCCAGCATTTT

J gene: TRBJ2-3
V gene: TRBV19
clone size: NA
D gene: NA
CDR3 protein: CASSRHYTDTQYF
CDR3 DNA: TGTGCCAGTAGTCGTCACTACACAGATACGCAGTATTTT

J gene: TRBJ1-1
V gene: TRBV27
clone size: NA
D gene: NA
CDR3 protein: CASSSPRGGAEAFF
CDR3 DNA: TGTGCCAGCAGTTCCCCCCGGGGGGGGGCTGAAGCTTTCTTT

J gene: TRBJ1-1
V gene: TRBV30
clone size: NA
D gene: NA
CDR3 protein: CARSGNTEAFF
CDR3 DNA: TGTGCCCGGTCAGGGAACACTGAAGCTTTCTTT

J gene: TRBJ2-1
V gene: TRBV2
clone size: few
D gene: TRBD1
CDR3 protein: CASAGQGYYNEQFF
CDR3 DNA: TGTGCCAGTGCAGGACAGGGCTACTACAATGAGCAGTTCTTC

J gene: TRBJ1-6
V gene: TRBV27
clone size: NA
D gene: NA
CDR3 protein: CASSFYVNSPLHF
CDR3 DNA: TGTGCCAGCAGTTTTTACGTAAATTCACCCCTCCACTTT

J gene: TRBJ2-1
V gene: TRBV9
clone size: NA
D gene: NA
CDR3 protein: CASSVSDRRDNEQFF
CDR3 DNA: TGTGCCAGCAGCGTATCGGACAGGAGGGACAATGAGCAGTTCTTC

J gene: TRBJ2-3
V gene: TRBV5-1
clone size: NA
D gene: TRBD2
CDR3 protein: CASSLAIAGAGDTQYF
CDR3 DNA: TGCGCCAGCAGCTTGGCGATAGCGGGAGCGGGAGATACGCAGTATTTT

J gene: TRBJ2-1
V gene: TRBV2
clone size: NA
D gene: NA
CDR3 protein: CASVFQDVINEQFF
CDR3 DNA: TGTGCCAGCGTTTTTCAGGACGTGATCAATGAGCAGTTCTTC

J gene: TRBJ2-3
V gene: TRBV5-1
clone size: NA
D gene: TRBD2
CDR3 protein: CASSLGLGAGTDTQYF
CDR3 DNA: TGCGCCAGCAGCTTGGGTCTGGGAGCGGGGACAGATACGCAGTATTTT

J gene: TRBJ2-1
V gene: TRBV28
clone size: NA
D gene: NA
CDR3 protein: CASSLQTTSGDEQFF
CDR3 DNA: TGTGCCAGCAGTCTCCAGACCACCTCTGGGGATGAGCAGTTCTTC

J gene: TRBJ2-3
V gene: TRBV5-5
clone size: NA
D gene: TRBD2
CDR3 protein: CASSLGLAGGPDTQYF
CDR3 DNA: TGTGCCAGCAGCCTTGGACTAGCGGGAGGGCCCGATACGCAGTATTTT

J gene: TRBJ2-5
V gene: TRBV5-4
clone size: NA
D gene: NA
CDR3 protein: CASSQQTARVETQYF
CDR3 DNA: TGTGCCAGCAGCCAACAAACTGCCAGGGTTGAGACCCAGTACTTC

J gene: TRBJ2-1
V gene: TRBV19
clone size: NA
D gene: TRBD2
CDR3 protein: CASVSDSGTTYNEQFF
CDR3 DNA: TGTGCCAGTGTATCTGATAGCGGGACGACGTACAATGAGCAGTTCTTC

J gene: TRBJ2-7
V gene: TRBV11-2
clone size: NA
D gene: NA
CDR3 protein: CASSLSARLRTPSYEQYF
CDR3 DNA: TGTGCCAGCAGCTTGTCCGCCCGACTCCGCACACCCTCCTACGAGCAGTACTTC

J gene: TRBJ1-3
V gene: TRBV19
clone size: NA
D gene: NA
CDR3 protein: CASTSRGSLSGNTIYF
CDR3 DNA: TGTGCCAGTACCTCTCGGGGTTCCTTATCTGGAAACACCATATATTTT